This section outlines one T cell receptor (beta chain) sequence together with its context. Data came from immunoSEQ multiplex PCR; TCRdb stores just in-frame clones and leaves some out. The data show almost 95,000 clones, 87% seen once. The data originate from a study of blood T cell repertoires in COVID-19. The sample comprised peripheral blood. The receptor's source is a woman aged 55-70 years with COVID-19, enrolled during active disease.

The CDR3 sequence is CASSQTGAGANVLTF. In DNA, the CDR3 is TGCGCCAGCAGCCAGACGGGAGCTGGGGCCAACGTCCTGACTTTC. The chain recombines TRBV4-3 with TRBJ2-6, with D perhaps matching TRBD2 (6 bases). The V and J ends lost 3 bases and 2 bases respectively, with 8 bases between them. CDR1 LGHNA and CDR2 YSLEER come from the germline V gene. CDR3 length equals 15 residues.